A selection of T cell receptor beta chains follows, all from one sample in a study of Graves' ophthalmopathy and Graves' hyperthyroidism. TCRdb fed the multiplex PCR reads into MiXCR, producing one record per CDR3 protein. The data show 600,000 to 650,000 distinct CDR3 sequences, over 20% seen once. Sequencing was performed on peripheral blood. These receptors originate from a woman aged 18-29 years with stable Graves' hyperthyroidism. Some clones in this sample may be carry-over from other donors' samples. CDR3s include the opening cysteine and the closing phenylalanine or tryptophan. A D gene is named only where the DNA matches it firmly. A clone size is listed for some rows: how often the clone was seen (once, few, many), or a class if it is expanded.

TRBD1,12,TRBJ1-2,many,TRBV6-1,CASRRQGGGYTF,TGTGCCAGCAGACGACAGGGGGGCGGCTACACCTTC
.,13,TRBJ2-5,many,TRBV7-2,CASSFYREQTQYF,TGTGCCAGCAGCTTTTACAGGGAGCAGACCCAGTACTTC
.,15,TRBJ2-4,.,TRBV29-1,CSASRGSIAKNIQYF,TGCAGCGCTTCCAGGGGATCTATAGCCAAAAACATTCAGTACTTC
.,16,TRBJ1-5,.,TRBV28,CASSFLGGPGNQPQHF,TGTGCCAGCAGTTTCCTAGGGGGTCCTGGCAATCAGCCCCAGCATTTT
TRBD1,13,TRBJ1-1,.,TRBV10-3,CAISDRGHTEAFF,TGTGCCATCAGTGACAGGGGGCACACTGAAGCTTTCTTT
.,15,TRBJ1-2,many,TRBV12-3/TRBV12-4,CASSHGVQPNYGYTF,TGTGCCAGCAGTCACGGGGTACAGCCTAACTATGGCTACACCTTC
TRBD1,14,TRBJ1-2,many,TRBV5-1,CASSPEGQKGGYTF,TGCGCCAGCAGCCCGGAGGGACAGAAAGGTGGCTACACCTTC
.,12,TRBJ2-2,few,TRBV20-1,CSAPRIPGELFF,TGCAGTGCTCCAAGAATTCCCGGGGAGCTGTTTTTT
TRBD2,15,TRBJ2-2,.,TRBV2,CASSEVGRGTGELFF,TGTGCCAGCAGTGAAGTGGGGCGGGGGACCGGGGAGCTGTTTTTT
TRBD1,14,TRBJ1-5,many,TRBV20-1,CSAHRDRVDQPQHF,TGCAGTGCCCACCGGGACAGAGTGGATCAGCCCCAGCATTTT
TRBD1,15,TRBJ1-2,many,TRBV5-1,CASSDLTTGDYGYTF,TGCGCCAGCAGCGACTTAACGACAGGGGACTATGGCTACACCTTC
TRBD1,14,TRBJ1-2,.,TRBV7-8,CASSLATGDRICTF,TGTGCCAGCAGCTTAGCGACGGGGGACAGGATCTGCACCTTC
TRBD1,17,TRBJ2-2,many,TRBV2,CASSEYGDRVDTGELFF,TGTGCCAGCAGTGAATATGGAGACAGGGTAGACACCGGGGAGCTGTTTTTT
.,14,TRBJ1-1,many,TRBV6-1,CASSEAAMNTEAFF,TGTGCCAGCAGTGAAGCGGCGATGAACACTGAAGCTTTCTTT
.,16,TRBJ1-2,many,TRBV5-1,CASSLLITTDNYGYTF,TGCGCCAGCAGCTTGTTAATTACGACGGATAACTATGGCTACACCTTC
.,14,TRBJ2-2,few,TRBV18,CASSPWEATGELFF,TGTGCCAGCTCACCGTGGGAGGCCACCGGGGAGCTGTTTTTT
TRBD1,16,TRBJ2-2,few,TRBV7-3,CASSLQGQRNTGELFF,TGTGCCAGCAGCTTACAGGGACAGAGAAACACCGGGGAGCTGTTTTTT
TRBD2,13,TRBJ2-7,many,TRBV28,CASSGRAGHEQYF,TGTGCCAGCAGCGGGAGGGCCGGCCACGAGCAGTACTTC
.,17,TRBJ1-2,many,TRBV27,CASTQGWGRRNYYGYTF,TGTGCCAGCACCCAGGGGTGGGGGCGACGGAATTACTATGGCTACACCTTC
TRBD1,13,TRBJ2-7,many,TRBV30,CACSRDSNYEQYF,TGTGCCTGCAGTCGGGACAGCAACTACGAGCAGTACTTC
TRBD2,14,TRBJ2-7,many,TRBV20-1,CSARNPSGITEQYF,TGCAGTGCTAGGAACCCTAGCGGGATTACCGAGCAGTACTTC
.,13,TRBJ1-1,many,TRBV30,CAWSGEVNTEAFF,TGTGCCTGGAGTGGGGAGGTGAACACTGAAGCTTTCTTT
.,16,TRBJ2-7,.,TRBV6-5,CASSYSIQQGPYEQYF,TGTGCCAGCAGTTACTCGATCCAACAGGGACCCTACGAGCAGTACTTC
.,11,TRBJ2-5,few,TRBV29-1,CSVPSTETQYF,TGCAGCGTTCCTAGCACGGAGACCCAGTACTTC
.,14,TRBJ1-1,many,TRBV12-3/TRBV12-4,CASRPRARKAEAFF,TGTGCCAGCAGGCCCCGGGCACGAAAGGCTGAAGCTTTCTTT
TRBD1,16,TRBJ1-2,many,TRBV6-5,CASSRSGTATNYGYTF,TGTGCCAGCAGTCGCTCCGGGACAGCAACTAACTATGGCTACACCTTC
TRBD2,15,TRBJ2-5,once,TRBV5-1,CASNPGGPSQETQYF,TGCGCCAGTAACCCGGGAGGGCCTTCCCAAGAGACCCAGTACTTC
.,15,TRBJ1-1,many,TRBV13,CASSLVGRMNTEAFF,TGTGCCAGCAGCTTAGTCGGGCGGATGAACACTGAAGCTTTCTTT
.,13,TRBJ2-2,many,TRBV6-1,CASTAGFTGELFF,TGTGCCAGCACAGCAGGCTTCACCGGGGAGCTGTTTTTT
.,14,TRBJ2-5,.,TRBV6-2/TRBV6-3,CASSQELVGETQYF,TGTGCCAGCAGCCAAGAGTTGGTCGGAGAGACCCAGTACTTC
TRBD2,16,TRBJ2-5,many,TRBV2,CASRTPGLAEKETQYF,TGTGCCAGCAGAACACCGGGACTAGCGGAGAAAGAGACCCAGTACTTC